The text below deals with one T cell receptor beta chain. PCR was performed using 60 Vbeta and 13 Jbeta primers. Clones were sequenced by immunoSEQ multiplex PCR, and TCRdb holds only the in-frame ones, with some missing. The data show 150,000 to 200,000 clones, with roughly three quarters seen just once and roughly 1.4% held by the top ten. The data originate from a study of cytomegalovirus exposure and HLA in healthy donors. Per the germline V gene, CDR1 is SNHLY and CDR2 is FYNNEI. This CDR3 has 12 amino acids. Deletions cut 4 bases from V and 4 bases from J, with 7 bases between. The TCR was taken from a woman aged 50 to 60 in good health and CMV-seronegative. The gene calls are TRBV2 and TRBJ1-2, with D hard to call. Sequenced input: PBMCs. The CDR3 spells CASSVAGYGYTF. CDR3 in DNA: TGTGCCAGCAGTGTGGCAGGCTATGGCTACACCTTC.